Below are 11 T cell receptor beta chains sequenced from a single sample in a study of blood T cells in healthy people across ages. Sample-barcoded 5' priming and a J-beta primer mix drove a second PCR of roughly 6 to 12 cycles. TCRdb ran MiXCR on the 5' RACE reads and lists one entry per CDR3 protein. The table lists some 900,000 distinct CDR3 sequences, more than 25% of them singletons. Sequencing input: blood. These TCRs come from a woman of 80 years or more in good health.

The sample holds many counts of this clonotype. The chain uses TRBV29-1 and TRBJ2-3; D uncertain. V lost 7 bases and J lost 0, with 11 bases in between. The CDR3 totals 13 residues. Looked up from germline, CDR1 is SQVTM and CDR2 is ANQGSEA. The CDR3 here is CSARRPSTDTQYF. For the CDR3, the DNA is TGCAGCGCAAGACGGCCTAGCACAGATACGCAGTATTTT.

The table lists this clonotype with many counts. This chain uses TRBV29-1 with TRBJ1-2; D not resolved. The V end was cut by 2 bases, the J end by 3 bases, with 22 bases between. There are 17 residues in the CDR3. Germline V gene data show CDR1 as SQVTM and CDR2 as ANQGSEA. The CDR3 DNA reads TGCAGCGTTGAATATGTGGCCGTTAAGATTGGGGACTATGGCTACACCTTC. This sequence encodes CSVEYVAVKIGDYGYTF.

Of note for this clonotype: A much larger clone sits a single nucleotide away, making a read error possible. V usage is TRBV6-1 and J usage is TRBJ2-7; 8 bases align to TRBD1. The germline V gene encodes CDR1 MNHNS and CDR2 SASEGT. Unmatched junction bases numbered 13, after V lost 6 bases and J lost 3 bases. CDR3 length equals 16 residues. The CDR3 loop reads CASRPSDREALYEQYF. Here the CDR3 DNA reads TGTGCCAGCAGGCCCTCGGACAGGGAGGCCCTCTACGAGCAGTACTTC.

In this sample, this clonotype turned up a few times. The chain recombines TRBV4-1 with TRBJ2-2; possibly TRBD2 for D (6 bases). V lost 0 bases, J lost 16 bases, and 24 bases lay in between. CDR3 length equals 16 residues. Per the germline V gene, CDR1 is MGHRA and CDR2 is YSYEKL. The CDR3 DNA reads TGCGCCAGCAGCCAAGATCGGTGGGAACCGCGGACTACCTGGTTTTTT. Its protein product is CASSQDRWEPRTTWFF.

This clonotype was seen ten or more times. The chain combines TRBV12-3 or TRBV12-4 with TRBJ1-5; D is unresolved. The CDR3 length is 18 residues. The V gene lost 4 bases and the J gene lost 2 bases, with 21 bases spanning the gap. As DNA, the CDR3 is TGTGCCAGCAGTTCCCGGGCTCCGAGCCTTAGTGGCAATCAGCCCCAGCATTTT. It yields the protein CASSSRAPSLSGNQPQHF.

The chain links TRBV7-9 to TRBJ1-5; D is ambiguous. CDR1 SEHNR and CDR2 FQNEAQ come from the germline V gene (reference sequence). Deletions cut 4 bases from V and 3 bases from J, with 13 bases between. The CDR3 extends over 15 amino acids. The CDR3, as DNA: TGTGCCAGCAGCTCCTCGGGGATCGCCAATCAGCCCCAGCATTTT. Protein: CASSSSGIANQPQHF.

The V and J genes are TRBV9 and TRBJ1-1; D ambiguous. This CDR3 region has 15 residues. Germline values: CDR1 SGDLS, CDR2 YYNGEE. Trimming shortened V by 4 bases and J by 1 base, and 14 bases separated the two germline ends. The CDR3 DNA is TGTGCCAGCAGCCCCAATTGGTCCTCGAACACTGAAGCTTTCTTT. Translation: CASSPNWSSNTEAFF.

This clonotype came up once. A much larger clonotype is one base distant, so this may be a read error. This sequence joins TRBV3-1 and TRBJ2-7; the match to TRBD1 covers 8 bases. The length of the CDR3 is 16 residues. J was trimmed by 4 bases and V by 5 bases; bases with no gene match: 13. Germline-derived CDR1 and CDR2 are LGHDT and YNNKEL (reference sequence). The CDR3 reads CASSTRNRGVGYEQYF. The CDR3 bases are TGTGCCAGCAGCACTCGAAACAGGGGGGTAGGTTACGAGCAGTACTTC.

This clonotype appeared many times. The genes are TRBV7-2 and TRBJ2-1; TRBD2 might be the D (6 bases). The CDR3 spans 13 residues. Germline loops: CDR1 SGHTA, CDR2 FQGNSA. Here the CDR3 DNA reads TGTGCTTCGGAAAGGGGAGGTAGGAATGAGCAGTTCTTC. Its protein is CASERGGRNEQFF.

The chain combines TRBV10-3 with TRBJ2-7; tentatively, D is TRBD1 (6 bases). The DNA end favors TRBJ2-5, so the J call may be wrong. The CDR3 is made up of 13 amino acids. CDR1 and CDR2 from the germline V gene are ENHRY and SYGVKD. The CDR3 DNA reads TGTGCCCCCGCGCAGGGGTCGAACGAGACCCAGTACTTC. Encoded protein: CAPAQGSNETQYF.

This clonotype has at least ten counts. This chain connects TRBV20-1 to TRBJ1-4; 8 bases line up with TRBD1. Germline V gene sequence: CDR1 DFQATT, CDR2 SNEGSKA (reference sequence). The trim removed 1 base at V and 3 bases at J, leaving 4 bases unmatched. The CDR3 length is 15 residues. CDR3 in DNA: TGCAGTGCTAGAGTCGGACAGGGTGCTAATGAAAAACTGTTTTTT. Translation: CSARVGQGANEKLFF.